One T cell receptor (beta chain) is described in this entry. The CDR3 has 15 residues. CDR1 is SEHNR, CDR2 FQNEAQ, per germline (reference sequence). V lost 0 bases and J 5 bases, leaving 13 bases between the germline ends. This entry comes from a study of blood T cell repertoires in COVID-19. Study as a whole: PBMCs, B-cell-depleted T cells, or T cells were the source of the cDNA or gDNA that made up the material.

Membership in each cohort depended on participant-reported clinical history. Per the original methods: Reference gene primer amplification gave nucleated cell count estimates. Profiling relied on immunoSEQ multiplex PCR, and the TCRdb table lists in-frame clones only, not all of them. The V and J calls and clone size come from that table; D and trimming were worked out from the DNA. This sample has 250,000 or so clones, with over 80% found just once. Sequencing was performed on PBMCs or T cells enriched from blood (not recorded which). The J gene is TRBJ2-5, the V gene TRBV7-9; D is possibly TRBD1 (5 bases). This TCR derives from a woman in her 30s with acute COVID-19. CDR3 coding DNA: TGTGCCAGCAGCTTAGCGCAGGGTCGGATGGAGACCCAGTACTTC. Protein sequence: CASSLAQGRMETQYF.